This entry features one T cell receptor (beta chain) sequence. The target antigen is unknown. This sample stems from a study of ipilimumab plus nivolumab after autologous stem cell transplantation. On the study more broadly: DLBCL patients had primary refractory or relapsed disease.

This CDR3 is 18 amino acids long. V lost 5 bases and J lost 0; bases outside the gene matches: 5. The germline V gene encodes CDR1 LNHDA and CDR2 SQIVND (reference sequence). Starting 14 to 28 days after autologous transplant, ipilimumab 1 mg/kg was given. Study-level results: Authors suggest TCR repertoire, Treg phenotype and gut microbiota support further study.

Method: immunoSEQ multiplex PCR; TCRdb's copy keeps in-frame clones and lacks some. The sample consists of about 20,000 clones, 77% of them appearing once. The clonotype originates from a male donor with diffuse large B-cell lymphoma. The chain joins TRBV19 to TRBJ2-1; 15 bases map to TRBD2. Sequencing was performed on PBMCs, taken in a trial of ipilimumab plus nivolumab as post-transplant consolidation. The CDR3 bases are TGTGCCAGTAGTCCCGGACTAGCGGGGGGGAGCTCCTACAATGAGCAGTTCTTC. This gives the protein CASSPGLAGGSSYNEQFF.